This T cell receptor (beta chain) comes out of a study of T cell responses to AZD1222 COVID-19 vaccine. Produced via immunoSEQ multiplex PCR; TCRdb's table is partial and in-frame only. The profile shows under 150,000 clones, 92% of them singletons. This CDR3 has 17 residues. Germline V lookup: CDR1 SEHNR, CDR2 FQNEAQ (reference sequence). With V trimmed by 4 bases and J by 0 bases, 7 bases remained unmatched. The chain joins TRBV7-9 to TRBJ2-1; 9 bases are shared with TRBD2. The TCR comes from an adult who received the AZD1222 COVID-19 vaccine. The sequencing used peripheral blood, collected 28 days after the second AZD1222 dose. As DNA, the CDR3 is TGTGCCAGCAGCTCCGTAATAGCGGGGGCCTCCTACAATGAGCAGTTCTTC. Encoded protein: CASSSVIAGASYNEQFF.